The entry below gives a single T cell receptor beta chain sequence along with its context. The data stem from a study of blood T cell repertoires in COVID-19. Per the original data handling: Amplified reference gene primers provided the basis for estimating nucleated cell counts. Here immunoSEQ multiplex PCR was the method, and the copy in TCRdb shows in-frame clones only, minus some. The V and J calls and the clone size are those of that table, but D and trimming were determined from the DNA. Of 410,000 or so clones detected, 86% appear once; the ten largest clones hold around 1.4%. V was pared by 5 bases and J by 8 bases, with 9 bases of the junction left unmatched. The CDR3 extends over 14 amino acids. CDR1 is MNHEY and CDR2 is SVGAGI in the germline V gene.

The sample consisted of peripheral blood. The chain links TRBV6-5 to TRBJ1-5; TRBD1 matches at 7 bases. The sequence derives from a woman in her twenties or thirties with active or convalescent COVID-19. DNA of the CDR3: TGTGCCAGCAGTCCCGGGACAGTATTTGAGCCCCAGCATTTT. This gives the protein CASSPGTVFEPQHF.